These 27 T cell receptor beta chains were sequenced from one sample in a study of cytomegalovirus exposure and HLA in healthy donors (dated 2017 in TCRdb). The library was generated by the immunoSEQ multiplex PCR assay. For the multiplex PCR, a mixture combining 60 forward primers for TCR Vbeta segments and 13 reverse primers for TCR Jbeta segments was used. In its TCRdb copy, this immuneACCESS table keeps in-frame sequences only and misses some clones. Where compared with another copy, unresolved V genes explain less than half of these, and the others have no known cause. This sample is represented by 230,000 or so clones; about 90% of them were singletons. 1.7% of the sample belongs to the ten largest clones. Sequencing was performed on PBMCs. The receptors derive from a girl aged 2 to 9 in good health and CMV-seronegative.

The chain joins TRBV19 to TRBJ2-7; the match to TRBD2 covers 7 bases. The trim removed 3 bases at V and 4 bases at J, leaving 9 bases unmatched. The length of the CDR3 is 15 residues. CDR1 is LNHDA, CDR2 SQIVND, per germline (reference sequence). CDR3 sequence: CASSIQAGESYEQYF. CDR3 nucleotide sequence: TGTGCCAGTAGTATTCAGGCGGGAGAGTCGTACGAGCAGTACTTC. Using reference TRBV19 and TRBJ2-7 for the parts outside the CDR3, the full variable domain is DGGITQSPKYLFRKEGQNVTLSCEQNLNHDAMYWYRQDPGQGLRLIYYSQIVNDFQKGDIAEGYSVSREKKESFPLTVTSAQKNPTAFYLCASSIQAGESYEQYFGPGTRLTVT.

The chain joins TRBV9 to TRBJ1-2, with 8 bases aligning to TRBD1. The germline gives CDR1 SGDLS, CDR2 YYNGEE. The junction had 3 bases not matched to a gene; V was cut back by 3 bases and J by 2 bases. CDR3 size: 14 residues. CDR3 region: CASSDDRGNYGYTF. CDR3 DNA: TGTGCCAGCAGCGACGACAGGGGAAACTATGGCTACACCTTC.

The chain joins TRBV2 to TRBJ2-7; TRBD2 is a possible D gene (5 bases). Germline assignment: CDR1 SNHLY and CDR2 FYNNEI. There are 15 residues in the CDR3. Trimming pared 0 bases from V and 2 bases from J, leaving 11 bases between. The CDR3 bases are TGTGCCAGCAGTGAAGCGCTTCTAGCCGCCTACGAGCAGTACTTC. Translating it yields CASSEALLAAYEQYF.

As to this clone: In the same sample, other DNA sequences code for this CDR3. V gene TRBV10-3 combines with J gene TRBJ2-1, with D possibly matching TRBD1 (7 bases). The CDR3 spans 13 residues. V dropped 4 bases and J dropped 6 bases, with 10 bases sitting between them. CDR1 is ENHRY and CDR2 is SYGVKD in the germline V gene. The CDR3 protein is CAISGQGGNEQFF. DNA for the CDR3: TGTGCCATCAGTGGACAGGGAGGCAATGAGCAGTTCTTC.

J is TRBJ2-7 and V is TRBV2; 8 positions match TRBD2. The CDR3 length is 14 residues. The germline CDR1 and CDR2 sequences are SNHLY and FYNNEI. V was clipped by 6 bases and J by 4 bases; unmatched bases: 8. In DNA form, the CDR3 reads TGTGCCAGCAGGGCTGCGGGGGGCACTTACGAGCAGTACTTC. Its translation is CASRAAGGTYEQYF.

Of note for this clone: One end of the junction fails to match germline, which may point to a read error. The chain has TRBV6-5 and TRBJ1-2, with 7 bases lining up with TRBD1. Germline-derived CDR1 and CDR2 are MNHEY and SVGAGI. The length of the CDR3 is 15 residues. CDR3 nucleotides: TGTGCTAGCAGTTACACAGGACAGGTATTCGTCGGCTACACCTTC. It codes for CASSYTGQVFVGYTF.

The rearrangement uses TRBV28 and TRBJ2-3, with 11 bases identical to TRBD2. Germline CDR1 and CDR2: MDHEN and SYDVKM. The V gene end was trimmed by 3 bases and the J gene end by 0 bases; junction bases not matched to a gene: 11. The CDR3 has 19 residues. CDR3 residues: CASSFWTSGPSDSTDTQYF. Here the CDR3 DNA reads TGTGCCAGCAGTTTTTGGACTAGCGGGCCCTCAGACAGCACAGATACGCAGTATTTT.

The chain couples TRBV7-9 to TRBJ1-3; 8 bases are shared with TRBD1. J lost 0 bases, V lost 5 bases, and 6 bases had no gene match. CDR1 SEHNR and CDR2 FQNEAQ come from the germline V gene (reference sequence). CDR3 size: 16 residues. The CDR3 spells CASSPGTGTSGNTIYF. In nucleotides, the CDR3 is TGTGCCAGCAGCCCCGGGACAGGAACCTCTGGAAACACCATATATTTT.

The rearrangement links TRBV9 to TRBJ2-1, with 9 bases identical to TRBD2. Germline V gene sequence: CDR1 SGDLS, CDR2 YYNGEE. The CDR3 extends over 15 amino acids. The trim removed 3 bases at V and 4 bases at J, leaving 5 bases unmatched. CDR3 coding DNA: TGTGCCAGCAGCGCTCCAGCGGGGGGATACAATGAGCAGTTCTTC. Translating gives CASSAPAGGYNEQFF. Full variable domain (missing parts from reference TRBV9 and TRBJ2-1): DSGVTQTPKHLITATGQRVTLRCSPRSGDLSVYWYQQSLDQGLQFLIQYYNGEERAKGNILERFSAQQFPDLHSELNLSSLELGDSALYFCASSAPAGGYNEQFFGPGTRLTVL.

V usage is TRBV9 and J usage is TRBJ1-1, with 7 bases matching TRBD1. CDR3 length: 13 amino acids. Germline-derived CDR1 and CDR2 are SGDLS and YYNGEE. The trim removed 3 bases at V and 7 bases at J, leaving 6 bases unmatched. CDR3 DNA sequence: TGTGCCAGCAGCGGTAAAGGGGGCGTTGAAGCTTTCTTT. It specifies CASSGKGGVEAFF.

The V and J genes are TRBV7-8 and TRBJ2-1; TRBD1 matches 7 bases. Per the germline V gene, CDR1 is SGHVS and CDR2 is FQNEAQ. Germline trimming cut 5 bases from V and 14 bases from J; bases unmatched to any gene: 6. The CDR3 covers 11 residues. The chain's CDR3 is CASSADRVKFF. DNA of the CDR3: TGTGCCAGCAGCGCCGACAGGGTAAAGTTCTTC.

This sequence joins TRBV4-1 and TRBJ1-1; no definite D call. V lost 5 bases and J lost 6, with 13 bases in between. The CDR3 covers 13 residues. CDR1 is MGHRA, CDR2 YSYEKL, per germline. CDR3 sequence: CASSTREVSEAFF. The CDR3 region has the DNA TGCGCCAGCAGCACACGGGAGGTTTCTGAAGCTTTCTTT.

V and J are TRBV12-5 and TRBJ1-5; D is unresolved. Looked up from germline, CDR1 is LGHNT and CDR2 is FRNRAP. The V and J ends lost 3 bases and 4 bases respectively, with 7 bases between them. The CDR3 is 13 residues long. In nucleotides, the CDR3 is TGTGCTAGTGGTTTCAAGGAGAATCAGCCCCAGCATTTT. It encodes CASGFKENQPQHF.

The chain is built from TRBV30 and TRBJ1-2; tentative D call: TRBD1 (6 bases). Trimming removed 4 bases from V and 1 base from J, with 13 bases in between. CDR3 length: 14 amino acids. CDR1 and CDR2 (germline): GTSNPN, SVGIG (reference sequence). In DNA, the CDR3 is TGTGCCTGGAAAACTACAGGGATTAACTATGGCTACACCTTC. It translates to CAWKTTGINYGYTF.

This chain connects TRBV18 to TRBJ2-5, with D perhaps TRBD1 (6 bases). This CDR3 comprises 15 residues. V was cut by 1 base and J by 2 bases, with 11 bases left in between. Germline V lookup: CDR1 KGHSH, CDR2 LQKENI. The CDR3 bases are TGTGCCAGCTCACCACAACAGGGTAGTCAAGAGACCCAGTACTTC. This translates into CASSPQQGSQETQYF.

The chain links TRBV7-2 to TRBJ2-3; 7 positions match TRBD2. CDR3 size: 15 residues. Germline CDR1 is SGHTA and CDR2 is FQGNSA. V dropped 5 bases and J dropped 2; count of bases not matched to a gene: 7. The CDR3 bases are TGTGCCAGCAGCCGACTAGCCGGATTCACAGATACGCAGTATTTT. It codes for CASSRLAGFTDTQYF.

This chain joins TRBV19 and TRBJ2-3; D uncertain. Trimming stripped 1 base from V and 0 bases from J, with 5 bases between. CDR1 and CDR2 (germline): LNHDA, SQIVND (reference sequence). The CDR3 has 14 amino acids. In nucleotides, the CDR3 is TGTGCCAGTAGTATAGGACTCAGCACAGATACGCAGTATTTT. Protein sequence: CASSIGLSTDTQYF.

The chain carries TRBV5-1 and TRBJ1-5; 7 bases are a match to TRBD1. V lost 0 bases, J lost 7 bases, and 7 bases stayed unmatched. The germline V gene has CDR1 SGHRS and CDR2 YFSETQ. CDR3 length: 15 amino acids. The CDR3 region has the DNA TGCGCCAGCAGCTTGGAAGGGGGCGCGGGGCAGCCCCAGCATTTT. Amino acid sequence: CASSLEGGAGQPQHF.

The chain employs TRBV5-8 and TRBJ2-7; D remains ambiguous. V was cut by 0 bases and J by 2 bases, with 6 bases left in between. This CDR3 region has 13 residues. Germline CDR1 is SGHTS and CDR2 is YDEGEE. CDR3 residues: CASSLDSAYEQYF. The CDR3 DNA sequence: TGTGCCAGCAGCTTGGATTCGGCCTACGAGCAGTACTTC.

This clone was detected a few times. The chain employs TRBV4-1 and TRBJ2-1, with 9 bases identical to TRBD2. V lost 0 bases, J lost 10 bases, and 7 bases stayed unmatched. Germline CDR1 and CDR2: MGHRA and YSYEKL. The CDR3 runs to 15 residues. CDR3 residues: CASSQDRREGEEQFF. The CDR3 DNA reads as TGCGCCAGCAGCCAAGATAGGCGGGAGGGAGAAGAGCAGTTCTTC.

The V and J genes are TRBV9 and TRBJ2-1; 13 bases agree with TRBD2. Germline lookup yields CDR1 SGDLS and CDR2 YYNGEE. V gave up 4 bases and J gave up 2 bases; unmatched junction bases: 9. The CDR3 runs 18 residues. CDR3 amino acids: CASSSRKGTSGAYNEQFF. CDR3 in DNA: TGTGCCAGCAGCTCTAGGAAGGGGACTAGCGGGGCCTACAATGAGCAGTTCTTC.

The chain combines TRBV5-1 with TRBJ2-1; TRBD2 matches at 8 bases. V gave up 4 bases and J gave up 3 bases; unmatched junction bases: 6. This CDR3 region has 15 residues. The germline V gene has CDR1 SGHRS and CDR2 YFSETQ. CDR3 DNA: TGCGCCAGCAGCGCTCTAGCGGGCATCTACAATGAGCAGTTCTTC. Its protein product is CASSALAGIYNEQFF.

The chain has TRBV9 and TRBJ2-7; 13 bases match TRBD2. Germline V gives CDR1 SGDLS, CDR2 YYNGEE. There are 18 residues in the CDR3. J lost 0 bases, V lost 7 bases, and 13 bases had no gene match. CDR3 coding DNA: TGTGCCAGCCGGAACCGGACTAGCGGGGGCCCTACCTCCTACGAGCAGTACTTC. Its translation: CASRNRTSGGPTSYEQYF. The full variable domain, rest sourced from reference TRBV9 and TRBJ2-7, is DSGVTQTPKHLITATGQRVTLRCSPRSGDLSVYWYQQSLDQGLQFLIQYYNGEERAKGNILERFSAQQFPDLHSELNLSSLELGDSALYFCASRNRTSGGPTSYEQYFGPGTRLTVT.

The chain is built from TRBV9 and TRBJ1-1; D is possibly TRBD1 (5 bases). The germline V and J ends were trimmed by 3 bases and 5 bases, with 17 bases remaining between them. The CDR3 sequence is 15 residues long. The germline gives CDR1 SGDLS, CDR2 YYNGEE. CDR3 bases: TGTGCCAGCAGCGCCCCCCGGCAGGGTGAGACTGAAGCTTTCTTT. Translated: CASSAPRQGETEAFF. Using reference TRBV9 and TRBJ1-1 for the parts outside the CDR3, the full variable domain is DSGVTQTPKHLITATGQRVTLRCSPRSGDLSVYWYQQSLDQGLQFLIQYYNGEERAKGNILERFSAQQFPDLHSELNLSSLELGDSALYFCASSAPRQGETEAFFGQGTRLTVV.

V and J are TRBV10-3 and TRBJ1-2; tentative D call: TRBD1 (5 bases). Germline CDR1 and CDR2: ENHRY and SYGVKD. V shed 5 bases and J shed 8 bases, with 9 bases lying between them. The CDR3 has 11 residues. CDR3 sequence: CAISHRQGYTF. The CDR3 region has the DNA TGTGCCATCAGTCACAGGCAGGGCTACACCTTC.

The rearrangement links TRBV7-2 to TRBJ2-5; 8 nucleotides line up with TRBD2. Germline CDR1 is SGHTA and CDR2 is FQGNSA. The V and J ends lost 4 bases and 13 bases, in that order; junction bases with no gene match: 20. This CDR3 contains 16 residues. The CDR3 spells CASSYARSKGGGGPYF. CDR3 in DNA: TGTGCCAGCAGCTATGCGCGTTCAAAGGGCGGCGGGGGGCCGTACTTC.

The chain has TRBV5-1 and TRBJ2-3, with 14 positions matching TRBD2. V shed 2 bases, J shed 0 bases, and the junction held 2 bases outside the gene matches. Germline V gives CDR1 SGHRS, CDR2 YFSETQ. The CDR3 is 17 amino acids. CDR3 bases: TGCGCCAGCAGCTTTAGACTAGCGGGGGGGAGCACAGATACGCAGTATTTT. It is translated as CASSFRLAGGSTDTQYF.